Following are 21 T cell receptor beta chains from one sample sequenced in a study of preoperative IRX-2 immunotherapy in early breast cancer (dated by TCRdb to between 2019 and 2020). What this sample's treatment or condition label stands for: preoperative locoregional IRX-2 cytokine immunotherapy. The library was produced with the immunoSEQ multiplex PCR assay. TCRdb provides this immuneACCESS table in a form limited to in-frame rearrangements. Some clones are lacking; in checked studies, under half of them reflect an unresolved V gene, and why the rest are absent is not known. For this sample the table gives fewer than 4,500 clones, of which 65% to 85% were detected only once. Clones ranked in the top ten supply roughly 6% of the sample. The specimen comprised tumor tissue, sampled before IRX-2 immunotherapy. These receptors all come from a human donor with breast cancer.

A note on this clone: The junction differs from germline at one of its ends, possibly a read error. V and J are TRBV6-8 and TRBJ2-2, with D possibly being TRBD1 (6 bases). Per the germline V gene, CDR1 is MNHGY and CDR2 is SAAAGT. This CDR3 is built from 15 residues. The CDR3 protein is CASSYWDMNSGELFF. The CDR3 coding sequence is TGTGCCAGCAGTTATTGGGACATGAACAGCGGGGAGCTGTTTTTT.

CDR3 residues: CASSVRDTLYEQYF. DNA for the CDR3: TGTGCCAGCAGTGTGAGGGACACCCTCTACGAGCAGTACTTC. The gene calls are TRBV6-8 and TRBJ2-7, with D possibly matching TRBD1 (6 bases). Per germline, CDR1 MNHGY and CDR2 SAAAGT. The V and J ends lost 5 bases and 3 bases respectively, with 14 bases between them. The CDR3 length is 14 residues.

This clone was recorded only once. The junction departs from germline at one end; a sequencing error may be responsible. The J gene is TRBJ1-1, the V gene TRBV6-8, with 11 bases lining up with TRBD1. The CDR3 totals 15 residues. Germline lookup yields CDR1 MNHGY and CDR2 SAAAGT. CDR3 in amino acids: CAISAAGQGGTEAFF. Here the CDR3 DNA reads TGTGCCATCAGTGCCGCGGGACAGGGGGGGACTGAAGCTTTCTTT.

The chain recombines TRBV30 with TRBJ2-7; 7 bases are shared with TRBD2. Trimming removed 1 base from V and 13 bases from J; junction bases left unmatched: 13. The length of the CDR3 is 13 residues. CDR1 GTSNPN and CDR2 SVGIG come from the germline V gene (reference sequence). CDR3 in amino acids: CAWSGTSLHHLYF. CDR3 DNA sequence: TGTGCCTGGAGTGGGACTAGTCTGCATCACCTCTACTTC.

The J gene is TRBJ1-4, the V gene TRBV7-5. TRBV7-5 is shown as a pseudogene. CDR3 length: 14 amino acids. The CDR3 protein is CASSSDAPAGKLFF. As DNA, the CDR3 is TGTGCCAGCAGCTCCGATGCCCCGGCTGGAAAACTGTTTTTT.

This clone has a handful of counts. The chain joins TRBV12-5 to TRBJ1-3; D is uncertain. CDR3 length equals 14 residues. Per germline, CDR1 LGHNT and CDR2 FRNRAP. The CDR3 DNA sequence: TGTGCCAGCACCACAAGTCGAGGGTTGAACACCATATATTTT. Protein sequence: CASTTSRGLNTIYF.

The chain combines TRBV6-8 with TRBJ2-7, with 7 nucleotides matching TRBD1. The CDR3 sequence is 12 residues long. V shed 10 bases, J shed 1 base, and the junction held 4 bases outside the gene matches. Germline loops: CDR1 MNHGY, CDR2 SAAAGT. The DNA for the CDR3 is TGTGCCATCAAGACAGGGTCCTACGAGCAGTACTTC. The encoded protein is CAIKTGSYEQYF.

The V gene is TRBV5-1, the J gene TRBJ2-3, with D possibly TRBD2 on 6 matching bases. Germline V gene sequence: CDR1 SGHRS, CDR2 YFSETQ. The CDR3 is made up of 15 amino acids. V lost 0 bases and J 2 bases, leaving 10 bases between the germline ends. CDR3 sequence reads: CASSLEGRHTDTQYF. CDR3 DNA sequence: TGCGCCAGCAGCTTGGAAGGGAGGCACACAGATACGCAGTATTTT.

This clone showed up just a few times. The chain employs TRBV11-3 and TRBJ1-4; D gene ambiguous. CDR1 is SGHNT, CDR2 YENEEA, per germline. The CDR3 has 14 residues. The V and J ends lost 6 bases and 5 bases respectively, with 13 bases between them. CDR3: CASSLEGINEKLFF. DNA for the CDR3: TGTGCCAGCAGTTTGGAGGGAATCAATGAAAAACTGTTTTTT.

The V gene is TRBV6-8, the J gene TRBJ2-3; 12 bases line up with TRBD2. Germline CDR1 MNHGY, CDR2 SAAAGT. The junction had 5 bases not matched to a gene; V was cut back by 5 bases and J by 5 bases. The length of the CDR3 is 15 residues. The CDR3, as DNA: TGTGCCAGCAGTCGACTAGCGGGAGTGGTAGATACGCAGTATTTT. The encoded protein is CASSRLAGVVDTQYF.

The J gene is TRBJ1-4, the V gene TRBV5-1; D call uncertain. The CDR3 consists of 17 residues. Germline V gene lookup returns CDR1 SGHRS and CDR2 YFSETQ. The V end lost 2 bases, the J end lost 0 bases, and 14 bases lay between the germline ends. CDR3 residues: CASSFLGRAATNEKLFF. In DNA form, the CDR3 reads TGCGCCAGCAGCTTTTTAGGTAGGGCTGCAACTAATGAAAAACTGTTTTTT.

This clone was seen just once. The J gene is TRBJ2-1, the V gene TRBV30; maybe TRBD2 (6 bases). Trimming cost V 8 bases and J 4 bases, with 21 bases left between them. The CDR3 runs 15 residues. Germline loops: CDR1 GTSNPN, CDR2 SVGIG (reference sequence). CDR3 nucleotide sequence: TGTGCCAGCAGCTTGGTGCGGGATGGATACAATGAGCAGTTCTTC. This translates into CASSLVRDGYNEQFF.

The CDR3 protein is CASSRGLAGPLNTGELFF. CDR3 sequence (DNA): TGTGCCAGCAGCAGGGGACTAGCGGGACCGCTGAACACCGGGGAGCTGTTTTTT. V and J are TRBV11-3 and TRBJ2-2, with 13 positions matching TRBD2. V was pared by 5 bases and J by 1 base, with 7 bases of the junction left unmatched. Germline V gene sequence: CDR1 SGHNT, CDR2 YENEEA. This CDR3 contains 18 residues.

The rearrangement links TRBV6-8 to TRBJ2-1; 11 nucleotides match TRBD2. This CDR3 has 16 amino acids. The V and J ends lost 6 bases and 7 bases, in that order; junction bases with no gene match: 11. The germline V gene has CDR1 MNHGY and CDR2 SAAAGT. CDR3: CASRRRGLAEGNEQFF. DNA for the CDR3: TGTGCCAGCAGGAGGAGGGGACTAGCGGAGGGGAATGAGCAGTTCTTC.

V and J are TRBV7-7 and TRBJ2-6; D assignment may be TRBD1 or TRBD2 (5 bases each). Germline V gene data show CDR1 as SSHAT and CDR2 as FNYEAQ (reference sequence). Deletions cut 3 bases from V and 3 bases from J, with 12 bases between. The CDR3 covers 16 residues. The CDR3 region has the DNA TGTGCCAGCAGCTTGGTGACAGCGGTTGGGGCCAACGTCCTGACTTTC. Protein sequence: CASSLVTAVGANVLTF.

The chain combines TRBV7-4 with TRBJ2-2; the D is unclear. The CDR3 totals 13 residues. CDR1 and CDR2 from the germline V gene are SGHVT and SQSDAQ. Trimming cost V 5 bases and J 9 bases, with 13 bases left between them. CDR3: CASSPVLFRELFF. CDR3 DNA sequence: TGTGCCAGCAGCCCAGTCCTGTTCCGGGAGCTGTTTTTT. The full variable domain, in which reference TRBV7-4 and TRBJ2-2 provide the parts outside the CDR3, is GAGVSQSPRYKVAKRGRDVALRCDSISGHVTLYWYRQTLGQGSEVLTYSQSDAQRDKSGRPSGRFSAERPERSVSTLKIQRTEQGDSAVYLCASSPVLFRELFFGEGSRLTVL.

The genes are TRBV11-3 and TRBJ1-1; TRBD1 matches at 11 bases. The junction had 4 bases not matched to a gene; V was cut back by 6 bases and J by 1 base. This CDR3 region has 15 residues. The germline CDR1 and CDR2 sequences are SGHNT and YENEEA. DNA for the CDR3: TGTGCCAGCAGACGGACAGGGGGCGCGAACACTGAAGCTTTCTTT. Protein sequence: CASRRTGGANTEAFF.

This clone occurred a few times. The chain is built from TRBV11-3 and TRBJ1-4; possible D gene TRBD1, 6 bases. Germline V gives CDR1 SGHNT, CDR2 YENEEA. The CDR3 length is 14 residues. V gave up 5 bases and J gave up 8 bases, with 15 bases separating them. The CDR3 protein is CASSLPGHAEKLFF. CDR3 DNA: TGTGCCAGCAGCCTTCCGGGACATGCGGAAAAACTGTTTTTT.

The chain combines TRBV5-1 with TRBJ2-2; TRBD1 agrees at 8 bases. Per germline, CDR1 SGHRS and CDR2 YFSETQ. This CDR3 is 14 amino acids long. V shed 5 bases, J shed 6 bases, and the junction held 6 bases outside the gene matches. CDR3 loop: CASSPQGESGELFF. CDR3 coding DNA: TGCGCCAGCAGTCCACAGGGGGAATCCGGGGAGCTGTTTTTT.

CDR3 sequence reads: CASTRGTGGFVNTEAFF. The CDR3 DNA follows: TGTGCCAGCACCCGAGGGACAGGCGGGTTTGTGAACACTGAAGCTTTCTTT. The chain uses TRBV11-3 and TRBJ1-1; TRBD1 matches 8 bases. V trimming: 7 bases; J trimming: 0 bases; junction bases outside the gene matches: 13. Germline CDR1 and CDR2: SGHNT and YENEEA. CDR3 length equals 17 residues. Full variable domain (outside the CDR3, taken from reference TRBV11-3 and TRBJ1-1): EAGVVQSPRYKIIEKKQPVAFWCNPISGHNTLYWYLQNLGQGPELLIRYENEEAVDDSQLPKDRFSAERLKGVDSTLKIQPAELGDSAVYLCASTRGTGGFVNTEAFFGQGTRLTVV.

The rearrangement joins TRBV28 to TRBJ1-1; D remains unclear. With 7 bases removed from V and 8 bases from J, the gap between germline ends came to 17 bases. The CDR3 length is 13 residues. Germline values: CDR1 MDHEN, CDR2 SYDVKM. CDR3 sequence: CASTRGPFSEAFF. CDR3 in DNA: TGTGCCAGCACCCGCGGGCCGTTCTCAGAAGCTTTCTTT.